The 10 T cell receptor beta chains reported below all come from one sample, sequenced in a study of T-cell memory formation after mild COVID-19. MiXCR, applied by TCRdb to the 5' RACE reads, yields one record per CDR3 protein. The repertoire includes about 350,000 distinct CDR3 sequences, around 15% of them detected once, and over 20% sits in the top ten. Sequencing was done on a sample of PBMCs or a T cell subset sorted from them (not recorded which). Every receptor here comes from a man aged 18 to 30 who had mild COVID-19 (a few samples of this study predate the infection). Cell type and time point are not known.

The chain combines TRBV6-2 or TRBV6-3 with TRBJ1-2; the D is unclear. Deletions cut 2 bases from V and 6 bases from J, with 10 bases between. The germline CDR1 and CDR2 sequences are MNHEY and SVGEGT. The CDR3 totals 13 residues. This CDR3 reads CASSYVGLDGYTF. CDR3 nucleotides: TGTGCCAGCAGTTACGTAGGTCTGGATGGCTACACCTTC.

In its sample, this clonotype was seen a few times. V and J are TRBV5-1 and TRBJ2-3; the D gene is possibly TRBD1 (5 bases). Trimming removed 2 bases from V and 0 bases from J, with 13 bases in between. This CDR3 contains 16 residues. From germline, CDR1 is SGHRS and CDR2 YFSETQ. CDR3 DNA: TGCGCCAGCAGCTTAGACAGTTATACTAGCACAGATACGCAGTATTTT. As protein: CASSLDSYTSTDTQYF. The complete variable domain, with remaining parts taken from reference TRBV5-1 and TRBJ2-3, reads KAGVTQTPRYLIKTRGQQVTLSCSPISGHRSVSWYQQTPGQGLQFLFEYFSETQRNKGNFPGRFSGRQFSNSRSEMNVSTLELGDSALYLCASSLDSYTSTDTQYFGPGTRLTVL.

As DNA, the CDR3 is TGTGCCAGCAGCGTTGGGTACCAAGAGACCCAGTACTTC. Protein product: CASSVGYQETQYF. The chain employs TRBV9 and TRBJ2-5; no clear D. CDR1 and CDR2 (germline): SGDLS, YYNGEE. The CDR3 spans 13 residues. Between the trimmed V and J ends, which lost 2 bases and 0 bases, there was a span of 5 bases.

V usage is TRBV7-6 and J usage is TRBJ1-1; 7 bases agree with TRBD1. V was clipped by 6 bases and J by 5 bases; unmatched bases: 12. This CDR3 has 15 residues. Germline V gene lookup returns CDR1 SGHVS and CDR2 FNYEAQ. The CDR3 bases are TGTGCCAGCAGTCAACAGACAGGGAGAGATACTGAAGCTTTCTTT. It codes for CASSQQTGRDTEAFF.

This clonotype showed up just a few times. V gene TRBV5-4 combines with J gene TRBJ1-1; D uncertain. V dropped 4 bases and J dropped 3 bases, with 19 bases sitting between them. This CDR3 has 16 residues. Germline V lookup: CDR1 SGHNT, CDR2 YYREEE (reference sequence). CDR3 sequence reads: CASSPQAGSGDTEAFF. CDR3 nucleotides: TGTGCCAGCAGCCCACAAGCCGGGTCCGGGGACACTGAAGCTTTCTTT.

The rearrangement uses TRBV7-8 and TRBJ2-3; 11 bases line up with TRBD1. Germline CDR1 SGHVS, CDR2 FQNEAQ. This CDR3 spans 15 amino acids. After removal of 5 bases from V and 4 bases from J, the junction contained 5 bases not matched to a gene. CDR3 sequence reads: CASSPQGQGADTQYF. CDR3 DNA sequence: TGTGCCAGCAGCCCGCAGGGACAGGGGGCAGATACGCAGTATTTT.

This sequence joins TRBV5-6 and TRBJ2-5, with 9 nucleotides matching TRBD1. The CDR3 length is 16 residues. Germline assignment: CDR1 SGHDT and CDR2 YYEEEE. The V gene end was trimmed by 5 bases and the J gene end by 5 bases; junction bases not matched to a gene: 13. The CDR3 coding sequence is TGTGCCAGCAGGCGGCGACTACAGGGGGCGGGTGAGACCCAGTACTTC. This translates into CASRRRLQGAGETQYF. The whole variable domain, remainder taken from reference TRBV5-6 and TRBJ2-5, is DAGVTQSPTHLIKTRGQQVTLRCSPKSGHDTVSWYQQALGQGPQFIFQYYEEEERQRGNFPDRFSGHQFPNYSSELNVNALLLGDSALYLCASRRRLQGAGETQYFGPGTRLLVL.

The chain uses TRBV5-1 and TRBJ1-6; D is perhaps TRBD1 (6 bases). The length of the CDR3 is 19 residues. Germline V gives CDR1 SGHRS, CDR2 YFSETQ. Trimming stripped 0 bases from V and 1 base from J, with 17 bases between. The CDR3 sequence: CASSLGRTADGSYNSPLHF. In nucleotides, the CDR3 is TGCGCCAGCAGCTTGGGCCGGACAGCGGACGGTTCCTATAATTCACCCCTCCACTTT.

This rearrangement joins TRBV6-5 to TRBJ2-7; TRBD2 aligns across 13 bases. Unmatched junction bases numbered 8, after V lost 6 bases and J lost 3 bases. Germline-derived CDR1 and CDR2 are MNHEY and SVGAGI. This CDR3 is 16 amino acids long. The CDR3 coding sequence is TGTGCCAGCAGGACACTAGCGGGGGGGAAATACTACGAGCAGTACTTC. Amino acids: CASRTLAGGKYYEQYF.

This clonotype was seen repeatedly, ten times or more. The V and J genes are TRBV4-1 and TRBJ2-3; D is possibly TRBD1 or TRBD2 (5 bases each). The CDR3 length is 14 residues. CDR1 and CDR2 from the germline V gene are MGHRA and YSYEKL. V dropped 4 bases and J dropped 4 bases, with 12 bases sitting between them. The CDR3 DNA is TGCGCCAGCAGCCTCCTGGGGACCGCAGATACGCAGTATTTT. It translates to CASSLLGTADTQYF.